The 17 T cell receptor beta chains below all came from one sample that was sequenced in a study of cytomegalovirus exposure and HLA in healthy donors. The method was immunoSEQ multiplex PCR; TCRdb's version includes in-frame clones alone and lacks a portion of them. The sample has about 180,000 clones, about 85% seen once. The source material was PBMCs. Every receptor here comes from a man aged 18 to 29 in good health and CMV-seropositive.

The rearrangement links TRBV29-1 to TRBJ1-2; D may be TRBD1 (6 bases). Germline-derived CDR1 and CDR2 are SQVTM and ANQGSEA. This CDR3 comprises 14 residues. V dropped 3 bases and J dropped 0 bases, with 11 bases sitting between them. The CDR3 bases are TGCAGCGTTGATGAGGCAGGGGCTAACTATGGCTACACCTTC. Amino acid sequence: CSVDEAGANYGYTF.

This clone was recorded a few times. The chain combines TRBV4-1 with TRBJ2-7, with TRBD2 identical over 10 bases. CDR1 and CDR2 (germline): MGHRA, YSYEKL. Losses at the gene ends were 6 bases for V and 0 bases for J; bases not matched to a gene: 5. This CDR3 comprises 15 residues. This CDR3 reads CASRILAGSSYEQYF. CDR3 nucleotides: TGCGCCAGCAGAATACTAGCGGGAAGCTCCTACGAGCAGTACTTC.

The rearrangement uses TRBV19 and TRBJ1-1; TRBD1 agrees at 7 bases. Germline values: CDR1 LNHDA, CDR2 SQIVND (reference sequence). The CDR3 covers 15 residues. Germline trimming cut 3 bases from V and 5 bases from J; bases unmatched to any gene: 9. CDR3 loop: CASSMRRGLWTEAFF. In DNA, the CDR3 is TGTGCCAGTAGTATGCGCAGGGGGTTGTGGACTGAAGCTTTCTTT.

This chain uses TRBV28 with TRBJ2-2; the match to TRBD1 covers 12 bases. This CDR3 contains 16 residues. The germline V gene has CDR1 MDHEN and CDR2 SYDVKM. V shed 6 bases and J 2 bases; nucleotides not matched to a gene: 4. CDR3 region: CASRGTGGDNTGELFF. In DNA form, the CDR3 reads TGTGCCAGCAGGGGGACAGGGGGCGACAACACCGGGGAGCTGTTTTTT. The whole variable domain, remainder taken from reference TRBV28 and TRBJ2-2, is DVKVTQSSRYLVKRTGEKVFLECVQDMDHENMFWYRQDPGLGLRLIYFSYDVKMKEKGDIPEGYSVSREKKERFSLILESASTNQTSMYLCASRGTGGDNTGELFFGEGSRLTVL.

The chain combines TRBV30 with TRBJ2-1; 9 nucleotides align to TRBD2. V lost 0 bases to trimming and J lost 5 bases; unmatched junction nucleotides: 14. The CDR3 extends over 18 amino acids. CDR1 GTSNPN and CDR2 SVGIG come from the germline V gene (reference sequence). For the CDR3, the DNA is TGTGCCTGGAGTGTACGCCCCGGGCTAGCGGGGTACCACAATGAGCAGTTCTTC. The encoded protein is CAWSVRPGLAGYHNEQFF.

On this clone: One end of the junction varies from germline; a read error may be responsible. The gene calls are TRBV30 and TRBJ2-5, with 8 bases aligning to TRBD2. CDR1 is GTSNPN, CDR2 SVGIG, per germline (reference sequence). This CDR3 region has 13 residues. This CDR3 is CAGSGSSGETQYF. CDR3 in DNA: TGTGCCGGGAGCGGGAGCTCCGGAGAGACCCAGTACTTC.

The chain employs TRBV19 and TRBJ2-7; TRBD2 might be the D (5 bases). CDR3 length equals 12 residues. Trimming removed 3 bases at V and 9 bases at J, with 12 bases between. Germline CDR1 is LNHDA and CDR2 is SQIVND (reference sequence). The CDR3 DNA reads TGTGCCAGTAGTATGGCCGGGAACGGGCAGTACTTC. Protein: CASSMAGNGQYF.

Only a few counts were recorded for this clone. This chain links TRBV27 with TRBJ1-1; TRBD1 is a possible D gene (6 bases). From germline, CDR1 is MNHEY and CDR2 SMNVEV (reference sequence). Trimming took off 3 bases at V and 4 bases at J, with 9 bases between the two ends. This CDR3 has 13 residues. The CDR3 DNA sequence: TGTGCCAGCAGTTTCCAGGGGATCACTGAAGCTTTCTTT. It specifies CASSFQGITEAFF.

CDR3 coding DNA: TGTGCCAGCAGCTTGAGGGGTCAATACAATGAAAAACTGTTTTTT. Protein sequence: CASSLRGQYNEKLFF. The gene calls are TRBV5-8 and TRBJ1-4, with a tentative D call TRBD1 (5 bases). CDR1 and CDR2 from the germline V gene are SGHTS and YDEGEE. The CDR3 contains 15 residues. The V and J ends lost 1 base and 5 bases respectively, with 12 bases between them.

Here the CDR3 DNA reads TGTGCCAGCAGCCTTAGCGGGGCTACCTACAATGAGCAGTTCTTC. Protein sequence: CASSLSGATYNEQFF. The rearrangement joins TRBV27 to TRBJ2-1, with 8 positions matching TRBD2. With V trimmed by 6 bases and J by 2 bases, 6 bases remained unmatched. CDR1 and CDR2 (germline): MNHEY, SMNVEV (reference sequence). The CDR3 spans 15 residues.

The chain recombines TRBV27 with TRBJ2-1; weak D call: TRBD1 (6 bases). Germline V lookup: CDR1 MNHEY, CDR2 SMNVEV (reference sequence). With 6 bases removed from V and 9 bases from J, the gap between germline ends came to 12 bases. This CDR3 is 12 amino acids long. The CDR3 nucleotides are TGTGCCAGCAGAGAACCAGGGGCTGAGCAGTTCTTC. This sequence encodes CASREPGAEQFF.

The genes are TRBV7-2 and TRBJ2-5; 7 bases align to TRBD1. Germline V lookup: CDR1 SGHTA, CDR2 FQGNSA. The CDR3 totals 14 residues. V lost 5 bases and J lost 7; bases outside the gene matches: 10. Written as DNA, the CDR3 is TGTGCCAGCAGCCCCGACAGGGAATTCGGGACCCAGTACTTC. Translated: CASSPDREFGTQYF.

V usage is TRBV6-5 and J usage is TRBJ1-1, with D hard to call. V was shortened by 5 bases and J by 7 bases, with 17 bases between the two germline ends. The CDR3 is made up of 14 amino acids. CDR1 MNHEY and CDR2 SVGAGI come from the germline V gene. Here the CDR3 reads CASSRSDSVLEAFF. CDR3 nucleotide sequence: TGTGCCAGCAGTCGCTCGGACTCTGTCCTTGAAGCTTTCTTT.

The rearrangement links TRBV6-1 to TRBJ2-5; D may be TRBD1 (5 bases). V was clipped by 4 bases and J by 4 bases, with 13 bases between them. The CDR3 has 14 residues. Germline V CDR1 and CDR2: MNHNS, SASEGT. The DNA of the CDR3 is TGTGCCAGCAGTGCCTATCAGGGTCCAGAGACCCAGTACTTC. Translation: CASSAYQGPETQYF.

V is TRBV6-1 and J is TRBJ1-2; the D gene is possibly TRBD1 (6 bases). V was trimmed by 2 bases and J by 4 bases, leaving 11 bases between them. Germline V CDR1 and CDR2: MNHNS, SASEGT. The CDR3 runs to 14 residues. CDR3 DNA sequence: TGTGCCAGCAGTGAAACAGGGATCCTCTATGGCTACACCTTC. This gives the protein CASSETGILYGYTF.

The chain links TRBV5-8 to TRBJ2-5; 8 bases fit TRBD2. V was pared by 6 bases and J by 0 bases, with 7 bases of the junction left unmatched. Per germline, CDR1 SGHTS and CDR2 YDEGEE. The CDR3 length is 15 residues. The CDR3 DNA sequence: TGTGCCAGCACCCGACTAGCGAACAACCAAGAGACCCAGTACTTC. It yields the protein CASTRLANNQETQYF.

The chain couples TRBV7-2 to TRBJ1-1; a weak D match, TRBD1 (5 bases). Trimming pared 5 bases from V and 0 bases from J, leaving 10 bases between. Germline V gene lookup returns CDR1 SGHTA and CDR2 FQGNSA. The CDR3 contains 14 residues. The CDR3 sequence: CASSTTAMNTEAFF. The CDR3 DNA is TGTGCCAGCAGCACGACAGCAATGAACACTGAAGCTTTCTTT.